The clone carrying this T cell receptor beta chain was seen a few times. The antigen is undetermined. This specimen comes from a study of T cell repertoires in cytomegalovirus infection. Study in general: Researchers turned to recently identified HLA-C-restricted CMV epitopes as well as well-studied HLA-B-restricted ones. CMV infection plus the matching HLA type was flagged by public TCR beta signatures.

TCRdb used MiXCR to reprocess the reads, holding one entry per CDR3 protein. The repertoire consists of around 800,000 distinct CDR3 sequences, with approximately 29% occurring once and the leading ten covering approximately 13%. Study results and caveats: Ex vivo responses were dominated by HLA-C-restricted CMV-specific TCR beta clonotypes.

Germline V gene sequence: CDR1 MNHEY, CDR2 SVGEGT. V lost 6 bases and J 3 bases, leaving 17 bases between the germline ends. CDR3 size: 16 residues. The chain is built from TRBV6-2 or TRBV6-3 and TRBJ2-2, with D maybe TRBD1 (5 bases). The material was cultured CD8+ T cells from PBMCs, obtained from culture after CMV antigen stimulation. The receptor was isolated from a human donor in good health (CMV status not recorded). Some clones in this sample may be carry-over from other donors' samples. CDR3 amino acids: CASRLSAGKDTGELFF. The CDR3 DNA reads TGTGCCAGCAGACTCTCGGCAGGGAAGGACACCGGGGAGCTGTTTTTT.